This TCR beta chain stems from a study of cytomegalovirus exposure and HLA in healthy donors. With 7 bases removed from V and 5 bases from J, the gap between germline ends came to 14 bases. The CDR3 loop spans 12 amino acids. The germline V gene has CDR1 GTSNPN and CDR2 SVGIG (reference sequence). PCR primers comprised 60 Vbeta and 13 Jbeta primers. The protocol was immunoSEQ multiplex PCR, while the TCRdb copy is restricted to in-frame clones and leaves out a portion. The sample consists of approximately 160,000 clones, 65% to 85% of them appearing once. The receptor was derived from a woman aged 40 to 50 in good health and CMV-seropositive. V is TRBV30 and J is TRBJ1-1; tentatively, D is TRBD1 (6 bases). The sequencing sample was made of PBMCs. The CDR3 region has the DNA TGTGCCTCCGTCTGGGGGCGTACTGAAGCTTTCTTT. Its translation is CASVWGRTEAFF.